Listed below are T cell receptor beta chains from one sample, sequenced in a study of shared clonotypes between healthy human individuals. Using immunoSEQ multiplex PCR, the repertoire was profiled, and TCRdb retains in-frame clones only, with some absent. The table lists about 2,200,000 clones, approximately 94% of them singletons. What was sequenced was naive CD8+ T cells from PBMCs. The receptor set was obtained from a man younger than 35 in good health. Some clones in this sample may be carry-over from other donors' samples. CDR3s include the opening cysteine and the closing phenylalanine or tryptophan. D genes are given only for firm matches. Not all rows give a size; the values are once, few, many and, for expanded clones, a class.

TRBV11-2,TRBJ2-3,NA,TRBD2,CASSLGGRRADTQYF,TGTGCCAGCAGCTTGGGCGGGAGAAGGGCAGATACGCAGTATTTT
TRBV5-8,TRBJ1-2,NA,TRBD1,CASSRRQGHGYTF,TGTGCCAGCAGCCGAAGACAGGGGCATGGCTACACCTTC
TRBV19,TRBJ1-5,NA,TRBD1,CASKDRAIGPQHF,TGTGCCAGTAAGGACAGGGCGATCGGGCCCCAGCATTTT
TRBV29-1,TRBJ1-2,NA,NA,CSVEWSKGYTF,TGCAGCGTTGAATGGTCGAAAGGCTACACCTTC
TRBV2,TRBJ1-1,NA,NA,CASSDLPPGGRTEAFF,TGTGCCAGCAGTGACCTTCCCCCTGGGGGTAGGACTGAAGCTTTCTTT
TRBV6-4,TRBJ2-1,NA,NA,CASSPRGTSYNEQFF,TGTGCCAGCAGTCCTAGGGGCACCTCCTACAATGAGCAGTTCTTC
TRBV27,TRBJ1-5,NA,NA,CASSTDPYNQPQHF,TGTGCCAGCAGCACGGACCCCTACAATCAGCCCCAGCATTTT
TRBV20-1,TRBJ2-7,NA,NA,CSARSYEQYF,TGCAGTGCCCGATCCTACGAGCAGTACTTC
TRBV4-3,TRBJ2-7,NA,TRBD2,CASSLGLAGLGEQYF,TGCGCCAGCAGCCTGGGACTAGCGGGATTAGGCGAGCAGTACTTC
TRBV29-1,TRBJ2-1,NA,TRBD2,CSGRLAGVYNEQFF,TGCAGCGGGAGACTAGCGGGAGTGTACAATGAGCAGTTCTTC
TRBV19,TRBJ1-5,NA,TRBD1,CASSTSPTGSNQPQHF,TGTGCCAGTAGTACCTCGCCGACAGGGAGCAATCAGCCCCAGCATTTT
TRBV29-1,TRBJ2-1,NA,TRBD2,CSVPRAGYSYNEQFF,TGCAGCGTTCCAAGAGCGGGGTACTCCTACAATGAGCAGTTCTTC
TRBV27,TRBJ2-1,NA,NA,CASSLWAGYNEQFF,TGTGCCAGCAGTTTATGGGCCGGCTACAATGAGCAGTTCTTC
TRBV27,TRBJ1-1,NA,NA,CASSSDGGTLEAFF,TGTGCCAGCAGTTCGGACGGTGGAACCCTTGAAGCTTTCTTT
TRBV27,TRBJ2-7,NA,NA,CASSFLGLGYEQYF,TGTGCCAGCAGTTTTCTGGGCTTAGGCTACGAGCAGTACTTC
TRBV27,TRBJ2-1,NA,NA,CASGPSAGETYNEQFF,TGTGCCAGCGGGCCCTCAGCGGGTGAAACCTACAATGAGCAGTTCTTC
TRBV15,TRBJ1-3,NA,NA,CATSRGRNSGNTIYF,TGTGCCACCAGCAGAGGCCGGAACTCTGGAAACACCATATATTTT
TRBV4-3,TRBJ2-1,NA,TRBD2,CASSPGTSAYNEQFF,TGCGCCAGCAGCCCTGGGACTAGCGCGTACAATGAGCAGTTCTTC
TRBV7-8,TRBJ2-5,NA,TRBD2,CASSLGWAGGPRETQYF,TGTGCCAGCAGCTTAGGTTGGGCGGGAGGGCCTAGAGAGACCCAGTACTTC
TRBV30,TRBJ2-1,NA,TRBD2,CACLGLAGGPSYNEQFF,TGTGCCTGCCTCGGGCTAGCGGGAGGGCCTTCCTACAATGAGCAGTTCTTC
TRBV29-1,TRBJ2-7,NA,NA,CSVVGGALSGTESF,TGCAGCGTTGTTGGGGGGGCGTTGAGCGGTACAGAGAGCTTC
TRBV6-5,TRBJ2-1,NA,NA,CVSGDYEQFF,TGTGTCTCCGGGGACTATGAGCAGTTCTTC
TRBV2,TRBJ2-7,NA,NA,CASRDNLYEQYF,TGTGCCAGCAGGGACAACCTCTACGAGCAGTACTTC
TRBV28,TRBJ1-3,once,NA,CASAAPDAGNTIYF,TGTGCCAGCGCCGCCCCGGACGCTGGAAACACCATATATTTT
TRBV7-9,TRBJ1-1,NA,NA,CASRNGGGAFF,TGTGCCAGCAGGAATGGAGGGGGAGCTTTCTTT
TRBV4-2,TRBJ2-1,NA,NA,CASSQEPGSSYNEQFF,TGTGCCAGCAGCCAAGAACCCGGGAGCTCCTACAATGAGCAGTTCTTC
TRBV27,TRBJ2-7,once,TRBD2,CASSLSGGLVSYEQYF,TGTGCCAGCAGTTTATCGGGGGGACTAGTTTCCTACGAGCAGTACTTC
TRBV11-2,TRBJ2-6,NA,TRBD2,CASTSWTGGSNVLTF,TGTGCCAGCACCTCATGGACTGGCGGGAGCAACGTCCTGACTTTC
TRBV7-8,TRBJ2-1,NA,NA,CASSRVGGLSSYNEQFF,TGTGCCAGCAGCAGGGTTGGGGGCCTGAGCTCCTACAATGAGCAGTTCTTC
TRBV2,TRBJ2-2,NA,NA,CASSERAGTVGELFF,TGTGCCAGCAGTGAAAGGGCAGGGACCGTGGGGGAGCTGTTTTTT
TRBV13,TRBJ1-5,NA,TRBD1,CASSKGQGQPQHF,TGTGCCAGCAGCAAAGGACAGGGTCAGCCCCAGCATTTT
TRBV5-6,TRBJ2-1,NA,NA,CASSLGKVSSYNEQFF,TGTGCCAGCAGCTTGGGAAAGGTTAGCTCCTACAATGAGCAGTTCTTC
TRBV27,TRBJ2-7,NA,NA,CASSYSTGPLSYEQYF,TGTGCCAGCAGCTACTCAACGGGACCGTTGTCCTACGAGCAGTACTTC
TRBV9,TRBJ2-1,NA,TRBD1,CASSVNPRDRGGRSYNEQFF,TGTGCCAGCAGCGTAAACCCCCGGGACAGGGGAGGGCGCTCCTACAATGAGCAGTTCTTC
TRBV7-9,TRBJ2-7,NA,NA,CASLDPPGYEQYF,TGTGCCAGCTTGGACCCCCCGGGTTACGAGCAGTACTTC
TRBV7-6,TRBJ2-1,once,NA,CASSLAGRDEQFF,TGTGCCAGCAGCTTAGCGGGTCGCGATGAGCAGTTCTTC
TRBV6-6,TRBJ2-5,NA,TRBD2,CASRRFSGSLQETQYF,TGTGCCAGCAGACGATTCAGCGGGAGTCTCCAAGAGACCCAGTACTTC
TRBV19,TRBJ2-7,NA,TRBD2,CASSPGTSVYEQYF,TGTGCCAGTTCCCCCGGGACTAGCGTCTACGAGCAGTACTTC
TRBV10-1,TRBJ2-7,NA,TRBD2,CASSEVAGAREQYF,TGCGCCAGCAGTGAGGTAGCGGGAGCCCGCGAGCAGTACTTC
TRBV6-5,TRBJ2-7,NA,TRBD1,CASSQGAGYEQYF,TGTGCCAGCTCGCAGGGGGCTGGCTACGAGCAGTACTTC
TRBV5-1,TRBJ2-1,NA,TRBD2,CASSYAGTSGRSYNEQFF,TGCGCCAGCAGCTACGCCGGGACTAGCGGGAGGTCCTACAATGAGCAGTTCTTC
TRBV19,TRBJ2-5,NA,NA,CASSITGDQETQYF,TGTGCCAGTAGTATAACAGGAGACCAAGAGACCCAGTACTTC
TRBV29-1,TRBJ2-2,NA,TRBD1,CSVDRGQAGELFF,TGCAGCGTTGACAGGGGGCAGGCCGGGGAGCTGTTTTTT
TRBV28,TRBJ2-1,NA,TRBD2,CASISAAGVLDEQFF,TGTGCCAGCATTAGTGCAGCGGGAGTGCTGGATGAGCAGTTCTTC
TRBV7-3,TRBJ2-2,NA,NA,CASSLWGTGELFF,TGTGCCAGCAGCTTATGGGGCACCGGGGAGCTGTTTTTT
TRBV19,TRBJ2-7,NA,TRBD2,CASSIQRGGSYEQYF,TGTGCCAGTAGTATACAGCGGGGTGGCTCCTACGAGCAGTACTTC
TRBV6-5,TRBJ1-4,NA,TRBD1,CASSPGQATNEKLFF,TGTGCCAGCAGCCCCGGACAGGCTACTAATGAAAAACTGTTTTTT
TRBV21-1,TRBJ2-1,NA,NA,CASSKGCLNEQFF,TGTGCCAGCAGCAAAGGTTGCCTCAATGAGCAGTTCTTC
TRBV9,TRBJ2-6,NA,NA,CASSGSVGANVLTF,TGTGCCAGCAGCGGTAGCGTTGGGGCCAACGTCCTGACTTTC
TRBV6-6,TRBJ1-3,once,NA,CASSQPRDAFTIYF,TGTGCCAGCAGTCAACCCCGGGACGCCTTCACCATATATTTT
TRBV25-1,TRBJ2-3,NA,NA,CASSETGRWSDTQYF,TGTGCCAGCAGCGAAACGGGGAGGTGGTCGGATACGCAGTATTTT
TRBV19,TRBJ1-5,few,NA,CASSPQGWMQPQHF,TGTGCCAGTAGCCCCCAGGGATGGATGCAGCCCCAGCATTTT
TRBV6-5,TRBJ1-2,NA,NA,CASSYVGPNYGYTF,TGTGCCAGCAGTTACGTAGGGCCGAACTATGGCTACACCTTC
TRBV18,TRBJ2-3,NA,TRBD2,CASSPGTSGRTDTQYF,TGTGCCAGCTCACCTGGGACTAGCGGACGCACAGATACGCAGTATTTT
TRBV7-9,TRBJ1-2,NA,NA,CASSEAYGYTF,TGTGCCAGCAGTGAAGCCTATGGCTACACCTTC
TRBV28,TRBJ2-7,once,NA,CASSRSYEQYF,TGTGCCAGCAGTCGGAGTTACGAGCAGTACTTC